The 10 T cell receptor beta chains presented below share a single source sample, sequenced in a study of tumor-infiltrating lymphocytes in primary liver carcinoma. From around 520 ng of total RNA, TCR beta-specific cDNA was reverse-transcribed using a constant-region primer. Three rounds of nested multiplex PCR with slightly modified ARM-PCR produced TCR beta libraries. The first two PCR rounds, roughly 9 cycles each, used TRBV1-TRBV30 forward primers and a C-beta reverse primer. Using its own MiXCR run on the multiplex PCR reads, TCRdb lists one record per CDR3 protein. This table holds about 320,000 distinct CDR3 sequences, less than 75% found once. The source of the blood RNA was unsorted whole blood, and germline DNA was extracted as well. Material for sequencing was peripheral blood. Receptors originate from a man aged 40-49 years with primary liver carcinoma and hepatitis B virus infection.

This clonotype was found many times. The rearrangement joins TRBV29-1 to TRBJ2-1; 11 positions match TRBD2. V trimming: 4 bases; J trimming: 13 bases; junction bases outside the gene matches: 12. The CDR3 runs 14 residues. Germline CDR1 is SQVTM and CDR2 is ANQGSEA. The CDR3 DNA reads as TGCAGCGTTGTTGAACTAGCGGGGGAAGGCCTCCAGTTCTTC. Protein sequence: CSVVELAGEGLQFF.

CDR3 residues: CASTGTGWGPNTEAFF. The CDR3 bases are TGTGCCAGCACCGGGACAGGGTGGGGCCCGAACACTGAAGCTTTCTTT. This chain uses TRBV6-1 with TRBJ1-1; TRBD1 agrees at 9 bases. Trimming removed 7 bases from V and 1 base from J; junction bases left unmatched: 10. This CDR3 has 16 amino acids. From germline, CDR1 is MNHNS and CDR2 SASEGT.

As for this clonotype: Given a much more abundant clone one base away, this may be a read error. This chain links TRBV6-1 with TRBJ1-2; 7 bases line up with TRBD1. V lost 7 bases to trimming and J lost 3 bases; unmatched junction nucleotides: 17. The CDR3 has 17 residues. Germline V gene lookup returns CDR1 MNHNS and CDR2 SASEGT. The CDR3 sequence is CASKDRQGGVFDYGYTF. CDR3 bases: TGTGCCAGCAAGGATCGACAGGGAGGGGTTTTTGACTATGGCTACACCTTC.

The rearrangement links TRBV29-1 to TRBJ2-7; 7 nucleotides agree with TRBD2. This CDR3 has 13 residues. The ends lost 5 bases at V and 6 bases at J; junction bases unmatched: 10. Germline V CDR1 and CDR2: SQVTM, ANQGSEA. The CDR3, as DNA: TGCAGCGTTCAACCGAGGGGAGGGTGCGAGCAGTACTTC. Protein product: CSVQPRGGCEQYF.

Comments on this clonotype: Compared with germline, one end of the junction differs, possibly owing to a read error. V usage is TRBV6-6 and J usage is TRBJ2-3; a weak D match, TRBD2 (5 bases). Germline CDR1 reads MNHNY; CDR2 reads SVGAGI (reference sequence). CDR3 length: 12 residues. CDR3 bases: TGTGCCAGCAGTTCTAGCACATATACGCAGTATTTT. It encodes CASSSSTYTQYF.

In this sample, this clonotype turned up a few times. The chain recombines TRBV11-2 with TRBJ2-5; D ambiguous. The V gene's germline CDR1 is SGHAT and CDR2 FQNNGV. V dropped 4 bases and J dropped 5 bases, with 11 bases sitting between them. CDR3 length: 13 amino acids. Written as DNA, the CDR3 is TGTGCCAGCAGCTCCCCGGCAAGGGAGACCCAGTACTTC. Its translation is CASSSPARETQYF. Full variable domain (rest looked up from reference TRBV11-2 and TRBJ2-5): EAGVAQSPRYKIIEKRQSVAFWCNPISGHATLYWYQQILGQGPKLLIQFQNNGVVDDSQLPKDRFSAERLKGVDSTLKIQPAKLEDSAVYLCASSSPARETQYFGPGTRLLVL.

Notes on this clonotype: This clone may be a read error of a much larger clone one base away. The chain uses TRBV6-2 or TRBV6-3 and TRBJ1-3; perhaps TRBD1 as D (5 bases). This CDR3 comprises 14 residues. The germline CDR1 and CDR2 sequences are MNHEY and SVGEGT. Trimming left V 10 bases short and J 3 bases short, with 16 bases between. CDR3 bases: TGTGCCATCGGCGGGGGGTTTGATGGAAACACCATATATTTT. This gives the protein CAIGGGFDGNTIYF.

This clonotype has a count of ten or more. V and J are TRBV4-2 and TRBJ1-1; 11 positions match TRBD1. V lost 0 bases to trimming and J lost 5 bases; unmatched junction nucleotides: 5. The CDR3 totals 16 residues. In germline, CDR1 is LGHNA, CDR2 YNFKEQ. Here the CDR3 reads CASSQDLGQGGTEAFF. DNA of the CDR3: TGTGCCAGCAGCCAAGACTTGGGACAGGGGGGAACTGAAGCTTTCTTT.

This clonotype was detected only a few times. The V and J genes are TRBV6-6 and TRBJ2-3; D gene unclear. V dropped 5 bases and J dropped 5 bases, with 14 bases sitting between them. CDR3 length: 14 amino acids. Germline V gene data show CDR1 as MNHNY and CDR2 as SVGAGI (reference sequence). The CDR3 DNA follows: TGTGCCAGCAGTCCCCTTCCCGCCGTAGATACGCAGTATTTT. Encoded protein: CASSPLPAVDTQYF.

This rearrangement joins TRBV29-1 to TRBJ2-2, with D possibly matching TRBD2 (6 bases). This CDR3 spans 12 amino acids. Germline CDR1 is SQVTM and CDR2 is ANQGSEA. The V gene lost 8 bases and the J gene lost 6 bases, with 13 bases spanning the gap. CDR3 DNA sequence: TGCAGCAAGCGGGCGCAGGCCGGGGAGCTGTTTTTT. Protein product: CSKRAQAGELFF.